Listed here are 17 T cell receptor beta chains from one sample, sequenced in a study of graft-versus-host responses after intestinal transplantation (dated by TCRdb to about 2021). Library creation used the immunoSEQ multiplex PCR assay. Entries here come from immuneACCESS through TCRdb and include only in-frame sequences with V and J called. Some clones fail to appear in such tables; in the studies checked, an unresolved V gene covers under half of the shortfall, and the cause of the remainder is unknown. The sample includes around 100,000 clones, with just over 90% observed a single time. 0.2% to 0.25% of the sample comes from the top ten. These receptors' antigens are unknown. In light of the paper, this sample's time point label describes: cells obtained before transplantation from donor or recipient. Here the sequenced sample was unstimulated CD4+ T cells sorted from spleen or lymph node cells, taken before transplant. Receptors were obtained from a human donor who was the organ donor for an intestinal transplant.

The chain employs TRBV30 and TRBJ1-2; tentative D call: TRBD1 (6 bases). CDR3 length: 17 residues. The V end lost 3 bases, the J end lost 1 base, and 21 bases lay between the germline ends. CDR1 and CDR2 (germline): GTSNPN, SVGIG (reference sequence). The CDR3 reads CAWSQPKGDLLNYGYTF. Here the CDR3 DNA reads TGTGCCTGGAGCCAACCAAAGGGGGACTTACTTAACTATGGCTACACCTTC.

Remarks on this clone: This CDR3 is also generated by other DNA sequences in the sample. The chain links TRBV6-1 to TRBJ2-2; no firm D call. Germline loops: CDR1 MNHNS, CDR2 SASEGT. The germline V and J ends were trimmed by 6 bases and 1 base, with 3 bases remaining between them. This CDR3 comprises 12 residues. The CDR3 region is CASSRNTGELFF. CDR3 coding DNA: TGTGCCAGCAGCCGGAACACCGGGGAGCTGTTTTTT.

A remark on this clone: Distinct nucleotide sequences in the sample also encode this CDR3. The genes are TRBV4-2 and TRBJ1-5, with TRBD1 matching 11 bases. V was clipped by 0 bases and J by 4 bases; unmatched bases: 2. The germline gives CDR1 LGHNA, CDR2 YNFKEQ. This CDR3 contains 16 residues. The CDR3 bases are TGTGCCAGCAGCCAAGAGGGGACAGGGGGAAATCAGCCCCAGCATTTT. It codes for CASSQEGTGGNQPQHF.

V is TRBV30 and J is TRBJ1-1; D may be TRBD1 (6 bases). The V end was cut by 3 bases, the J end by 1 base, with 15 bases between. CDR3 length: 15 residues. In germline, CDR1 is GTSNPN, CDR2 SVGIG (reference sequence). DNA of the CDR3: TGTGCCTGGAGCCCCGGCAGGGGACGGAACACTGAAGCTTTCTTT. Amino acids: CAWSPGRGRNTEAFF.

The chain recombines TRBV6-5 with TRBJ2-5; D is possibly TRBD1 or TRBD2 (6 bases each). The CDR3 has 14 amino acids. The ends were cut back, 2 bases at V and 4 bases at J, with 11 bases in the middle. Germline lookup yields CDR1 MNHEY and CDR2 SVGAGI. The CDR3 sequence: CASSYRPGAETQYF. The CDR3 nucleotides are TGTGCCAGCAGTTACCGTCCGGGGGCAGAGACCCAGTACTTC.

This chain links TRBV7-2 with TRBJ2-3, with TRBD1 identical over 8 bases. The germline V gene encodes CDR1 SGHTA and CDR2 FQGNSA. There are 17 residues in the CDR3. V was pared by 0 bases and J by 3 bases, with 8 bases of the junction left unmatched. The CDR3 DNA follows: TGTGCCAGCAGCTTAGCGCTAACAGGGGGGACGACAGATACGCAGTATTTT. Translation gives CASSLALTGGTTDTQYF.

CDR3: CASSLRGGEQYF. CDR3 coding DNA: TGCGCCAGCAGCTTGAGGGGAGGCGAGCAGTACTTC. The V gene is TRBV5-1, the J gene TRBJ2-7; possible D gene TRBD2, 6 bases. CDR3 size: 12 residues. The germline V gene encodes CDR1 SGHRS and CDR2 YFSETQ. Deletions cut 1 base from V and 6 bases from J, with 8 bases between.

This chain links TRBV7-2 with TRBJ2-2; the match to TRBD1 covers 9 bases. Trimming removed 5 bases from V and 2 bases from J; junction bases left unmatched: 9. Germline-derived CDR1 and CDR2 are SGHTA and FQGNSA. This CDR3 has 17 residues. CDR3 amino acids: CASSRTGAIDNTGELFF. The CDR3 DNA follows: TGTGCCAGCAGCCGGACAGGGGCGATTGATAACACCGGGGAGCTGTTTTTT.

This chain uses TRBV7-4 with TRBJ2-7; 11 bases are shared with TRBD2. V dropped 3 bases and J dropped 4; count of bases not matched to a gene: 8. The length of the CDR3 is 16 residues. Germline V gives CDR1 SGHVT, CDR2 SQSDAQ. CDR3 DNA: TGTGCCAGCAGCTTTTGTACTAGCGGGAGAGTGTACGAGCAGTACTTC. It yields the protein CASSFCTSGRVYEQYF.

The chain couples TRBV5-1 to TRBJ1-5, with D possibly matching TRBD1 (5 bases). The germline gives CDR1 SGHRS, CDR2 YFSETQ. The CDR3 runs to 14 residues. Between the trimmed V and J ends, which lost 4 bases and 4 bases, there was a span of 12 bases. CDR3 protein: CASSLGGENQPQHF. The DNA of the CDR3 is TGCGCCAGCAGCCTGGGGGGGGAGAATCAGCCCCAGCATTTT.

This sequence joins TRBV7-2 and TRBJ2-1; 8 nucleotides match TRBD1. With V trimmed by 5 bases and J by 5 bases, 11 bases remained unmatched. The germline CDR1 and CDR2 sequences are SGHTA and FQGNSA. The CDR3 loop spans 16 amino acids. Here the CDR3 DNA reads TGTGCCAGCAGCCCGATCGGACAGGGTCGAAACAATGAGCAGTTCTTC. This encodes CASSPIGQGRNNEQFF.

The V gene is TRBV10-2, the J gene TRBJ2-5, with 10 bases lining up with TRBD2. Germline-derived CDR1 and CDR2 are WSHSY and SAAADI. The CDR3 contains 17 residues. The V gene end was trimmed by 2 bases and the J gene end by 1 base; junction bases not matched to a gene: 7. The CDR3 DNA sequence: TGCGCCAGCAGTGAGGGGGCTAGCGGGAGAGGCCAAGAGACCCAGTACTTC. As protein: CASSEGASGRGQETQYF.

The V gene is TRBV11-2, the J gene TRBJ2-7; no firm D call. CDR3 length: 14 residues. The germline CDR1 and CDR2 sequences are SGHAT and FQNNGV. Trimming took 0 bases from V and 1 from J, leaving 7 bases between them. The CDR3 coding sequence is TGTGCCAGCAGCTTAGATCGGCAGTCCTACGAGCAGTACTTC. This encodes CASSLDRQSYEQYF.

V gene TRBV29-1 combines with J gene TRBJ1-2, with a weak D call TRBD1 (6 bases). This CDR3 region has 13 residues. Trimming took 4 bases from V and 4 from J, leaving 13 bases between them. In germline, CDR1 is SQVTM, CDR2 ANQGSEA. CDR3 bases: TGCAGCGTTGCGACAGGCGGCTCCTATGGCTACACCTTC. Its translation: CSVATGGSYGYTF.

The rearrangement uses TRBV10-3 and TRBJ1-3; no reliable D call. Germline V gene sequence: CDR1 ENHRY, CDR2 SYGVKD. The CDR3 totals 11 residues. Between the trimmed V and J ends, which lost 10 bases and 4 bases, there was a span of 8 bases. CDR3 loop: CANGEGNTIYF. The CDR3 coding sequence is TGTGCCAACGGCGAGGGAAACACCATATATTTT.

This chain joins TRBV28 and TRBJ2-7, with 8 bases fitting TRBD2. This CDR3 has 15 residues. The J segment lost 0 bases and the V segment lost 3 bases, leaving 4 bases of the junction unmatched. Germline CDR1 reads MDHEN; CDR2 reads SYDVKM. The chain's CDR3 is CASSFIAGNSYEQYF. DNA for the CDR3: TGTGCCAGCAGTTTTATAGCGGGAAACTCCTACGAGCAGTACTTC.

The chain couples TRBV19 to TRBJ2-3; TRBD2 might be the D (6 bases). The CDR3 sequence is 14 residues long. Trimming took off 3 bases at V and 4 bases at J, with 11 bases between the two ends. Germline values: CDR1 LNHDA, CDR2 SQIVND (reference sequence). CDR3 loop: CASSMAGGADTQYF. For the CDR3, the DNA is TGTGCCAGTAGTATGGCAGGAGGGGCAGATACGCAGTATTTT.